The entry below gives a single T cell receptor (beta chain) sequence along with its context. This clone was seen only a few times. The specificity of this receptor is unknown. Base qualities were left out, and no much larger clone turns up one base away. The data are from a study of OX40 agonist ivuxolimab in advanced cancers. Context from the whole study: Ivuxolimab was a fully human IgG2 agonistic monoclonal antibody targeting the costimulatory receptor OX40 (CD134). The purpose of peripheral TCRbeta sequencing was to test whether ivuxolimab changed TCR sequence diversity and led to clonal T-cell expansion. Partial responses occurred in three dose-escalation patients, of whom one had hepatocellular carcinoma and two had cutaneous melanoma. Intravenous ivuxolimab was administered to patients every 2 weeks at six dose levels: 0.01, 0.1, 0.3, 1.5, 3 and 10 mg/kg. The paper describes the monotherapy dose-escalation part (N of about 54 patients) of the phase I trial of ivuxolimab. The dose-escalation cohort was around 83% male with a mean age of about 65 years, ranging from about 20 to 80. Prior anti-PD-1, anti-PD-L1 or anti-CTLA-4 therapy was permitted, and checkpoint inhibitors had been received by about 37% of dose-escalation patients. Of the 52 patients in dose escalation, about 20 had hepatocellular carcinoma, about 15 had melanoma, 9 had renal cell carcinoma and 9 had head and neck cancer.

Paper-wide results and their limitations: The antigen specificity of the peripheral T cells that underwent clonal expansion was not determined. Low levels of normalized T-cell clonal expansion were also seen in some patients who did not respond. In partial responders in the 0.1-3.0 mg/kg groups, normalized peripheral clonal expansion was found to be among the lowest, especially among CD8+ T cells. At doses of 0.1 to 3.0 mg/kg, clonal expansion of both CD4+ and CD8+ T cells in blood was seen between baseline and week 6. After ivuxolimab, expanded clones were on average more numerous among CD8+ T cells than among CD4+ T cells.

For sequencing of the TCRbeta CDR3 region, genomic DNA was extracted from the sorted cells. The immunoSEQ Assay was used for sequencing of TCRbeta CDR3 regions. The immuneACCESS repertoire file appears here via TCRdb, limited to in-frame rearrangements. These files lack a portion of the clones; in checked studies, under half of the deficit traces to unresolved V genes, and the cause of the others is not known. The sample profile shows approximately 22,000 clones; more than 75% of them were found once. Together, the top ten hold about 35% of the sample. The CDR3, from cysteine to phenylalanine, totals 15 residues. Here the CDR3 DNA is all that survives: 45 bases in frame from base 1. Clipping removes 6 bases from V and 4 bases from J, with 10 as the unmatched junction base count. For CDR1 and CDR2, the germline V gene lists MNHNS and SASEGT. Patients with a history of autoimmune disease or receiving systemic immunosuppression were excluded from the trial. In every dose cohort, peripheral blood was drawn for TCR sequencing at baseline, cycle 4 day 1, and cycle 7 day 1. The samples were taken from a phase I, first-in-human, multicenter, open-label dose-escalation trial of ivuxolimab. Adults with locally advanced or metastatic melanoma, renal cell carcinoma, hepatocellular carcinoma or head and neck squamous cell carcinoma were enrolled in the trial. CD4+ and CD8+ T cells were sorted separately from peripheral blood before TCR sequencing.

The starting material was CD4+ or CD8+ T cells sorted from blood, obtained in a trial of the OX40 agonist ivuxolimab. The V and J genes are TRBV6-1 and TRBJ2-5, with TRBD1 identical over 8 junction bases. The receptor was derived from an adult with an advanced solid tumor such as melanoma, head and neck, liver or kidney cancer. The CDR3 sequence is CASRAEDRAGETQYF. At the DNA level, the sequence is TGTGCCAGCAGGGCAGAGGACAGGGCTGGAGAGACCCAGTACTTC.